Shown below are 2 T cell receptor beta chains from a single sample sequenced in a study of shared clonotypes between healthy human individuals. Clones were sequenced by immunoSEQ multiplex PCR, and TCRdb holds only the in-frame ones, with some missing. The sample consists of 2 million to 2.5 million clones, roughly 94% of them appearing once. Material for sequencing was naive CD4+ T cells sorted from blood. Subset in this sample: CD45RA+ positively selected. The receptors originated from a man between 18 and 29 years old in good health.

This clone was detected only once. This chain connects TRBV18 to TRBJ1-1, with D tentatively TRBD1 (5 bases). In germline, CDR1 is KGHSH, CDR2 LQKENI. The CDR3 contains 17 residues. V shed 1 base and J shed 1 base, with 16 bases lying between them. The CDR3 DNA is TGTGCCAGCTCACCACTTGCGACAGCGGGTGGGAACACTGAAGCTTTCTTT. Amino acid sequence: CASSPLATAGGNTEAFF.

Comments on this clone: In the same sample, other DNA sequences code for this CDR3. The CDR3 DNA reads TGTGCCAGCAGCGTAGGGGGCCTCTCCTACAATGAGCAGTTCTTC. This codes for CASSVGGLSYNEQFF. The rearrangement joins TRBV9 to TRBJ2-1, with D perhaps TRBD1 (5 bases). Germline assignment: CDR1 SGDLS and CDR2 YYNGEE. The ends were cut back, 0 bases at V and 0 bases at J, with 7 bases in the middle. CDR3 length: 15 residues.